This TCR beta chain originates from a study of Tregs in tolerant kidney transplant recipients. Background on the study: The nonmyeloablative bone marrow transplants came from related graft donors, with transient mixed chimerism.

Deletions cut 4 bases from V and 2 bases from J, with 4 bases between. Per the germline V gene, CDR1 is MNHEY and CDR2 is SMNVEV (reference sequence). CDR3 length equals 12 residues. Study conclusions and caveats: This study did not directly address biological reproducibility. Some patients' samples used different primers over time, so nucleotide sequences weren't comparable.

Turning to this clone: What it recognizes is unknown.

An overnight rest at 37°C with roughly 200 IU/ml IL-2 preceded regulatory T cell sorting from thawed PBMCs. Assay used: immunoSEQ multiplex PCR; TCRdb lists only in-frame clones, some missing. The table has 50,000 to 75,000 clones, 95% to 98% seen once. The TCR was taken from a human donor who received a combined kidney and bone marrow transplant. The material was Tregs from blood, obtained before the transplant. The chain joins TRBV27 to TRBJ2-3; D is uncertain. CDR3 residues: CASSSNTDTQYF. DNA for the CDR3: TGTGCCAGCAGTTCCAACACAGATACGCAGTATTTT.